This TCR beta chain was sequenced for a study of blood T cell repertoires in COVID-19. About the study: Samples of COVID-19 (acute and convalescent) were obtained from the United States, Italy and Spain.

With V trimmed by 6 bases and J by 4 bases, 9 bases remained unmatched. The CDR3 runs 16 residues. Germline V gives CDR1 MDHEN, CDR2 SYDVKM. Profiled with immunoSEQ multiplex PCR; TCRdb holds only in-frame clones, not every one. The sample consists of 120,000 to 150,000 clones, approximately 88% of them appearing once. The cohort comprised adults aged roughly 18 to 95 years residing in about 25 US areas. Participants were placed into cohorts based on the clinical history they reported. Material: PBMCs or T cells enriched from blood (not recorded which). This chain connects TRBV28 to TRBJ2-2, with 9 positions matching TRBD1. The source is a woman aged 30 to 39 with acute COVID-19. The chain's CDR3 is CASRSGRTGVTGELFF. The CDR3 nucleotides read TGTGCCAGCAGGTCGGGTCGGACAGGGGTCACCGGGGAGCTGTTTTTT.